Included here is one TCR beta chain sequence, with context. Method: immunoSEQ multiplex PCR; TCRdb's copy keeps in-frame clones and lacks some. Here the sample spans tens of thousands of clones, more than 95% being singletons. The sample is drawn from a study of cytomegalovirus exposure and HLA in healthy donors. This CDR3 spans 14 amino acids. V trimming: 0 bases; J trimming: 6 bases; junction bases outside the gene matches: 5. Germline CDR1 MGHRA, CDR2 YSYEKL. The chain links TRBV4-1 to TRBJ2-7; TRBD2 matches 7 bases. The sequenced sample was PBMCs. This sequence originates from a man between 18 and 35 years old in good health and CMV-seronegative. The CDR3 sequence: CASSQEGRGGEQYF. For the CDR3, the DNA is TGCGCCAGCAGCCAAGAGGGGAGGGGAGGCGAGCAGTACTTC.